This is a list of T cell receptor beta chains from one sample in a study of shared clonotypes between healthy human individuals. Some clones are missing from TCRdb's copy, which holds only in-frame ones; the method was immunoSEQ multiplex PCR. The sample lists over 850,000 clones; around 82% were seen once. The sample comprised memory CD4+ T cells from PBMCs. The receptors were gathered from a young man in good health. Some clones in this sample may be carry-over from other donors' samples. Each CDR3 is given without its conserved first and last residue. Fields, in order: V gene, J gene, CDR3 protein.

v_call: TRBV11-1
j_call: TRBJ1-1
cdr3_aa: ASSLDPGQGVFRAF

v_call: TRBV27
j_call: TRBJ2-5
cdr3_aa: ASSLRLSGETQY

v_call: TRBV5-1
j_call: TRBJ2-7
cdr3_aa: ASSSLAGAAGEQY

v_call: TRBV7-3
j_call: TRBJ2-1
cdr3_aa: ASSPTSTSHNEQF

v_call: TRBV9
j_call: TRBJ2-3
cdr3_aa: ASSRGGTGAQY

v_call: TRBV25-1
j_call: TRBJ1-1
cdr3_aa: ASTAGGNTEAF

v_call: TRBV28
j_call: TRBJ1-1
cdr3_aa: ASSLGRWGTEAF

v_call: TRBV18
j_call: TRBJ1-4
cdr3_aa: ASSPLRTGGEEEKLF

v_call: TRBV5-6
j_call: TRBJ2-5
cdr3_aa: ASSLDRPGGETQY

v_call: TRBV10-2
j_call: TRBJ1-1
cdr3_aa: ASSERQGAVTEAF

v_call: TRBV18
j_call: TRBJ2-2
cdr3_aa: ASSPSGGWIGELF

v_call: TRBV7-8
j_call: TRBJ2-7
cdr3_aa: ASSLAGREQY

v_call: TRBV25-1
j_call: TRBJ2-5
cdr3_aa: ASSTPRRQQETQY

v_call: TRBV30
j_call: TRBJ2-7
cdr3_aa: AWSRASGRWGTTDEQY

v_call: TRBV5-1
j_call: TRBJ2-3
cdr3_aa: ASTGQGGYSTDTQY

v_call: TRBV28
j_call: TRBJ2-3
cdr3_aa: ASRPGPDTQY

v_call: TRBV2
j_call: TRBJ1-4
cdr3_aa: ASARGLNRDGEKLF

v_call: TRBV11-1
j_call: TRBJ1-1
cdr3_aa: AAGGLEAF

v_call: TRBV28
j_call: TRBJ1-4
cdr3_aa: ASSPGGSEKLF

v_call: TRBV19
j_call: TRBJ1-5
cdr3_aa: ASSGHGGYQPQH

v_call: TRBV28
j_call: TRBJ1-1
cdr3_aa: ASSLYRTNTEAF

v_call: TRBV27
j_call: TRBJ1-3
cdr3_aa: ASSLRSGNTIY

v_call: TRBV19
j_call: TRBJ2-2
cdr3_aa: ASSIGGGSNTGELF

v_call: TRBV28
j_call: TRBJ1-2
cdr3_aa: ASSPDTGAYGYT

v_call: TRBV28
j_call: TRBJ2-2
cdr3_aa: ASSPPQGALTGELF

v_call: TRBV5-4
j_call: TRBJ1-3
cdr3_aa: ASSFRGDGNTIY

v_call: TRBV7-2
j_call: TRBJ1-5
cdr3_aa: ASSLDRGNQPQH

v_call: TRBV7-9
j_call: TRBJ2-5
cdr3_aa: ASSLSGRGSKETQY

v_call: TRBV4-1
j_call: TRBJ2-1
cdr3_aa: ASRPTGRF

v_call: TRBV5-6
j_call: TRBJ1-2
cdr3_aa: ASSLGDLYGYT

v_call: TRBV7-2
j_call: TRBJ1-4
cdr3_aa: ASSLDRATNEKLF

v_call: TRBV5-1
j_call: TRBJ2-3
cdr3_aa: ASSLEAGPTDTQY

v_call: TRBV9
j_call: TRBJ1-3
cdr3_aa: ASSVVPSGNTIY

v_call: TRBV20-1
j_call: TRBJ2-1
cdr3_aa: SAKLAERKF